This T cell receptor beta chain was recorded in a study of T-cell reconstitution after alpha-beta-depleted transplantation in children. Study-wide results and caveats: Once a year had passed after transplant, T-cell counts and diversity came mostly from newly produced T cells. Several hundred expanded graft clones reportedly supplied alpha-beta T cells about two months after transplant. It was surviving recipient T cells and thymic progenitors that gave some patients high TCRbeta diversity at day 60.

Trimming stripped 3 bases from V and 4 bases from J, with 12 bases between. The CDR3 totals 13 residues. Germline CDR1 SQVTM, CDR2 ANQGSEA. Unique molecular identifiers featured in how the TCRbeta library was prepared. From the PCR reads, TCRdb called clonotypes with MiXCR, one entry per CDR3 protein. The sample has more than 200,000 distinct CDR3 sequences; about 25% are singletons. A remark on this clonotype: Its specificity is unknown.

The sequences come from PBMCs, collected before TCRalphabeta/CD19-depleted stem cell transplant. This TCR derives from a girl aged 2 to 9 with Fanconi anemia, due to receive a stem cell transplant. The chain links TRBV29-1 to TRBJ1-2; D might be TRBD1 (5 bases). The CDR3 DNA follows: TGCAGCGTTGAGGGGCCGGGGGGCTATGGCTACACCTTC. The encoded protein is CSVEGPGGYGYTF.